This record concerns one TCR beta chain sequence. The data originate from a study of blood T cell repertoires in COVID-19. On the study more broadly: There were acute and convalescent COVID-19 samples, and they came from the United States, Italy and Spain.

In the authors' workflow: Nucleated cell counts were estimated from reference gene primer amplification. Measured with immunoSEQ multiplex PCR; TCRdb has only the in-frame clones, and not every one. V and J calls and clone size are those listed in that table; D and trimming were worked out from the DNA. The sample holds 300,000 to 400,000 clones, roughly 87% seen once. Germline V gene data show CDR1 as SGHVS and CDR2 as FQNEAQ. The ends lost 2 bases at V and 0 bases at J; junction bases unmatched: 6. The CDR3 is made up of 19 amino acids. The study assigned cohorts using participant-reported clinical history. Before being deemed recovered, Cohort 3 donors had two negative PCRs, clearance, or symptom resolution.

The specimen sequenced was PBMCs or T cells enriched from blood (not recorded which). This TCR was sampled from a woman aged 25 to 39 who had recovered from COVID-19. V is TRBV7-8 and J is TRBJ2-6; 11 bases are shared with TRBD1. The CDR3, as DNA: TGTGCCAGCAGCTTAAGGGACAGGGGGGCCGACTCTGGGGCCAACGTCCTGACTTTC. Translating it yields CASSLRDRGADSGANVLTF. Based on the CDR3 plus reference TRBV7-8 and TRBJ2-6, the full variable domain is GAGVSQSPRYKVAKRGQDVALRCDPISGHVSLFWYQQALGQGPEFLTYFQNEAQLDKSGLPSDRFFAERPEGSVSTLKIQRTQQEDSAVYLCASSLRDRGADSGANVLTFGAGSRLTVL.